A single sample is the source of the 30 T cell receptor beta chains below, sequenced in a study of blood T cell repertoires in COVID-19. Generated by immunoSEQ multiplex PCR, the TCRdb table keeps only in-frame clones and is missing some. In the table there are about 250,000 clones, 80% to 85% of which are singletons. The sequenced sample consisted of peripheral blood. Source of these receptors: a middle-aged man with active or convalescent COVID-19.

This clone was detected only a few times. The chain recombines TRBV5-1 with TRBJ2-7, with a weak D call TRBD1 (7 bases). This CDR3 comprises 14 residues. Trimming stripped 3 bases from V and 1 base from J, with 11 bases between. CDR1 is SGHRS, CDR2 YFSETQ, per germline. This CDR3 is CASSSRGASYEQYF. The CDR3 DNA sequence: TGCGCCAGCAGCTCCAGGGGGGCATCCTACGAGCAGTACTTC.

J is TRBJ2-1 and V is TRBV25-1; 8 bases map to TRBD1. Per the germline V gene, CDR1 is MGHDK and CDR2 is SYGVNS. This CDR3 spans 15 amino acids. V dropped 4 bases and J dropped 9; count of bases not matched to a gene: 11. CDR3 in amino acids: CASSVTGALRAEQFF. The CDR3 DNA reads TGTGCCAGCAGTGTGACAGGGGCCCTAAGGGCTGAGCAGTTCTTC. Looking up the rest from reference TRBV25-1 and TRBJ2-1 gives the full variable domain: EADIYQTPRYLVIGTGKKITLECSQTMGHDKMYWYQQDPGMELHLIHYSYGVNSTEKGDLSSESTVSRIRTEHFPLTLESARPSHTSQYLCASSVTGALRAEQFFGPGTRLTVL.

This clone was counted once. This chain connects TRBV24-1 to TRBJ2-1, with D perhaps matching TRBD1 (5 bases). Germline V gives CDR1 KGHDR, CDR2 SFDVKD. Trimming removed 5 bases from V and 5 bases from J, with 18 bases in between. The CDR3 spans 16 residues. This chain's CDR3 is CATSGRGPLGDNEQFF. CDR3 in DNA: TGTGCCACCAGTGGCCGAGGCCCCCTAGGGGACAATGAGCAGTTCTTC.

Written as DNA, the CDR3 is TGTGCCAGCAGCTCAACCGGGACTAGACACCAAGAGACCCAGTACTTC. Translation gives CASSSTGTRHQETQYF. V and J are TRBV7-2 and TRBJ2-5; 8 bases agree with TRBD2. In germline, CDR1 is SGHTA, CDR2 FQGNSA. CDR3 length: 16 amino acids. The V gene end was trimmed by 4 bases and the J gene end by 0 bases; junction bases not matched to a gene: 7.

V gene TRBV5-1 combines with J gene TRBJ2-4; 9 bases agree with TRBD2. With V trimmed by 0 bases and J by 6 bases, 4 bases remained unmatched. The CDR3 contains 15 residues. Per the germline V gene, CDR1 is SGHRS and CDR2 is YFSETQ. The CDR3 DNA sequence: TGCGCCAGCAGCTTGGGGGCGGGGGGGTCAAACATTCAGTACTTC. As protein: CASSLGAGGSNIQYF.

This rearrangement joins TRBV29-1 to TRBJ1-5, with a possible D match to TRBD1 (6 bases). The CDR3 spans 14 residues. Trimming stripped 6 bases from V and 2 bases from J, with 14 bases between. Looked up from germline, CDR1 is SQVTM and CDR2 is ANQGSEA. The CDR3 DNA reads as TGCAGCGTCCCGATCCCAGGGGGCAATCAGCCCCAGCATTTT. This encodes CSVPIPGGNQPQHF.

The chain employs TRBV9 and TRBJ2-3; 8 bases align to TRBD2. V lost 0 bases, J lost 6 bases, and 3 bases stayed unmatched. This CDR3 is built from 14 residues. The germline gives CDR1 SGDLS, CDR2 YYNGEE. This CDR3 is CASSVVASGDTQYF. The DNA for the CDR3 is TGTGCCAGCAGCGTAGTGGCTAGCGGGGATACGCAGTATTTT.

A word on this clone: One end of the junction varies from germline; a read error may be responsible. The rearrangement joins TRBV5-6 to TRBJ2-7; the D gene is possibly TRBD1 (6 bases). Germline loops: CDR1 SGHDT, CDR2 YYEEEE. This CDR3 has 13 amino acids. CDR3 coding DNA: TGTGCCAGCAGCACAGACAGGTCCTACGGGCAGTACTTC. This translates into CASSTDRSYGQYF.

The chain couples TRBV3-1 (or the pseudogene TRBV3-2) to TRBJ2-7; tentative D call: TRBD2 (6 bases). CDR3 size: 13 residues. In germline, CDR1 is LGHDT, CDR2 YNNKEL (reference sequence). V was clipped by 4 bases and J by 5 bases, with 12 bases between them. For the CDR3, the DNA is TGTGCCAGCAGCCTAGGAGGGCGCGACGAGCAGTACTTC. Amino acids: CASSLGGRDEQYF.

DNA of the CDR3: TGTGCCATCAGTGAGTCCCGGACAGGGCCATACTATGGCTACACCTTC. Encoded protein: CAISESRTGPYYGYTF. The chain combines TRBV10-3 with TRBJ1-2; 8 bases map to TRBD1. CDR3 length: 16 amino acids. V was clipped by 0 bases and J by 3 bases; unmatched bases: 6. From germline, CDR1 is ENHRY and CDR2 SYGVKD.

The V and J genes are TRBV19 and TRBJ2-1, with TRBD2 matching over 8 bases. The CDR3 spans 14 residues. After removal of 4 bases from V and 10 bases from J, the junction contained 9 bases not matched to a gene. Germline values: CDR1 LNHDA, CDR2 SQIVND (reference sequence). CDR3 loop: CASSNWERGPEQFF. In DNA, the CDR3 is TGTGCCAGTAGTAATTGGGAGCGGGGGCCGGAGCAGTTCTTC.

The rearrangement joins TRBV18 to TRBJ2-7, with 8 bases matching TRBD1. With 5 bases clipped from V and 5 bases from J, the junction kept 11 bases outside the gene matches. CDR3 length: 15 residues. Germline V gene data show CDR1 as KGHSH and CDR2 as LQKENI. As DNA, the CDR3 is TGTGCCAGCTCAGCAGGACAGGGTATGATCCACGAGCAGTACTTC. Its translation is CASSAGQGMIHEQYF.

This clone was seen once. The CDR3 bases are TGTGCCAGCAGCTTGCCGGGACAGGGGAGGAGCACTGAAGCTTTCTTT. Amino acid sequence: CASSLPGQGRSTEAFF. The chain combines TRBV5-5 with TRBJ1-1, with 10 bases matching TRBD1. With V trimmed by 1 base and J by 4 bases, 7 bases remained unmatched. Germline V gene lookup returns CDR1 SGHKS and CDR2 YYEKEE (reference sequence). The CDR3 sequence is 16 residues long.

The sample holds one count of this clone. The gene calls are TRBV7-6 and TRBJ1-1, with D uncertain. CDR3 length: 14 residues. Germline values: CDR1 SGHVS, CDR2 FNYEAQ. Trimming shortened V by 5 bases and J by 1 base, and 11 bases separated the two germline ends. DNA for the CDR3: TGTGCCAGCAGCAGCCGAACAGAGAACACTGAAGCTTTCTTT. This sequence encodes CASSSRTENTEAFF.

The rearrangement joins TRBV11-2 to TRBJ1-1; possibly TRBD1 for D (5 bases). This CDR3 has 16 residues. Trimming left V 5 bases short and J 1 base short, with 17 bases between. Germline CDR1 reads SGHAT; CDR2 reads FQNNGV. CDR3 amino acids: CASSPRHGQGNTEAFF. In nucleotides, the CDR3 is TGTGCCAGCAGCCCCCGACATGGCCAGGGGAACACTGAAGCTTTCTTT. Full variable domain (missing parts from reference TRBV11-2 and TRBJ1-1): EAGVAQSPRYKIIEKRQSVAFWCNPISGHATLYWYQQILGQGPKLLIQFQNNGVVDDSQLPKDRFSAERLKGVDSTLKIQPAKLEDSAVYLCASSPRHGQGNTEAFFGQGTRLTVV.

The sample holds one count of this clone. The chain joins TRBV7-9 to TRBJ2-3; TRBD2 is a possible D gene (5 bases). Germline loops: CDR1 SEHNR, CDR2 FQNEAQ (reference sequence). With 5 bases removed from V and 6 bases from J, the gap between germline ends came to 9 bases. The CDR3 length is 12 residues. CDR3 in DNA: TGTGCCAGCAGCGTAACGGGGGATACGCAGTATTTT. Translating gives CASSVTGDTQYF.

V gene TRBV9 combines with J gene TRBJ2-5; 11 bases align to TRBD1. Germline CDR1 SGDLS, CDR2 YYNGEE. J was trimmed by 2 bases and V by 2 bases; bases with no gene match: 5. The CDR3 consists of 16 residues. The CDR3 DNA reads TGTGCCAGCAGCGTCACCGGGACAGGGGGGCAAGAGACCCAGTACTTC. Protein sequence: CASSVTGTGGQETQYF.

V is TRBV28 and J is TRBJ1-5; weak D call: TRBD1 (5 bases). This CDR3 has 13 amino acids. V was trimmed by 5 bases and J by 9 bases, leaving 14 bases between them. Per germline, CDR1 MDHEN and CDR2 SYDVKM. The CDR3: CASSQDTPRPQHF. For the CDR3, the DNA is TGTGCCAGCAGTCAGGACACCCCGAGGCCCCAGCATTTT.

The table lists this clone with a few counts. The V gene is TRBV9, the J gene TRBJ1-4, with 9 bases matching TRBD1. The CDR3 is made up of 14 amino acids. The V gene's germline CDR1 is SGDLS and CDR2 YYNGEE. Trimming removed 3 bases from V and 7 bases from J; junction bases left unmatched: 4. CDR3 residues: CASSGGQGGEKLFF. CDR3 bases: TGTGCCAGCAGCGGGGGACAGGGAGGTGAAAAACTGTTTTTT. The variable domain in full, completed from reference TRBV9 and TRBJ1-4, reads DSGVTQTPKHLITATGQRVTLRCSPRSGDLSVYWYQQSLDQGLQFLIQYYNGEERAKGNILERFSAQQFPDLHSELNLSSLELGDSALYFCASSGGQGGEKLFFGSGTQLSVL.

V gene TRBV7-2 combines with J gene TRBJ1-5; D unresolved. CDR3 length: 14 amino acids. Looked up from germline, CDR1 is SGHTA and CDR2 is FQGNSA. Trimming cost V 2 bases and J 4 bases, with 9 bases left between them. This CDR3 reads CASSLRSGNQPQHF. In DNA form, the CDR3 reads TGTGCCAGCAGCTTACGGTCGGGGAATCAGCCCCAGCATTTT. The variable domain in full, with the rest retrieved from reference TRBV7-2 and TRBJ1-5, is GAGVSQSPSNKVTEKGKDVELRCDPISGHTALYWYRQSLGQGLEFLIYFQGNSAPDKSGLPSDRFSAERTGGSVSTLTIQRTQQEDSAVYLCASSLRSGNQPQHFGDGTRLSIL.

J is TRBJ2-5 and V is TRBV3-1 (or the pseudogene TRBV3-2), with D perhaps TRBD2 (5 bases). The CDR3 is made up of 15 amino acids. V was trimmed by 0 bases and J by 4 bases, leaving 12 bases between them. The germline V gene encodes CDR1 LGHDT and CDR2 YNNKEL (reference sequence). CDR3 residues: CASSQDLLAPETQYF. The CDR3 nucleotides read TGTGCCAGCAGCCAAGATCTTCTAGCTCCAGAGACCCAGTACTTC.

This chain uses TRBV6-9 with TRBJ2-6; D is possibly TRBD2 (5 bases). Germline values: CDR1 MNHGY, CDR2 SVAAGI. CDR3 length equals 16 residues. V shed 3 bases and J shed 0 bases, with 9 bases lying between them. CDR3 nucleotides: TGTGCCAGCAGTTACTACGGACTCTCTGGGGCCAACGTCCTGACTTTC. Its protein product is CASSYYGLSGANVLTF.

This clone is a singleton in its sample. The CDR3 is CASSRRGGGEGANVLTF. CDR3 DNA: TGTGCCAGCTCAAGGCGAGGAGGGGGCGAAGGGGCCAACGTCCTGACTTTC. This chain joins TRBV18 and TRBJ2-6; weak D call: TRBD1 (7 bases). Per germline, CDR1 KGHSH and CDR2 LQKENI. This CDR3 is 17 amino acids long. V lost 5 bases and J 4 bases, leaving 18 bases between the germline ends.

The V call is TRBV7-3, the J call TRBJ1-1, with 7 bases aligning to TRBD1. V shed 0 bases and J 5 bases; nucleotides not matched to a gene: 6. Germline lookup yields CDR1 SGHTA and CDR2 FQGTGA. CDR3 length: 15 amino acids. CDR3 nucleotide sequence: TGTGCCAGCAGCTTAACCGTGACAGGGAAAACTGAAGCTTTCTTT. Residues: CASSLTVTGKTEAFF.

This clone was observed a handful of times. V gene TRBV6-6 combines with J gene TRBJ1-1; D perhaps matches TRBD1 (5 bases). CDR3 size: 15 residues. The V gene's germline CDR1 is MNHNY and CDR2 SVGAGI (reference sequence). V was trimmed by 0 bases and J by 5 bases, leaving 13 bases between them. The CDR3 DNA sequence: TGTGCCAGCAGTTACTCGATGGGGGGAGGGACTGAAGCTTTCTTT. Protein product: CASSYSMGGGTEAFF.

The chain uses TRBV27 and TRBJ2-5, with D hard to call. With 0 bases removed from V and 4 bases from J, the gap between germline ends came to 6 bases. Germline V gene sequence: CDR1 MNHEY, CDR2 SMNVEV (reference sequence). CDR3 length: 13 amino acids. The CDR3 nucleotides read TGTGCCAGCAGTTTATCTTTCCGAGAGACCCAGTACTTC. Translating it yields CASSLSFRETQYF.

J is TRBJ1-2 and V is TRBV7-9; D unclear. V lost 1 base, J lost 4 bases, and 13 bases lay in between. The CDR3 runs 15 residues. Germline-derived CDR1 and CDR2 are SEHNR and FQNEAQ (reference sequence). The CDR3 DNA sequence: TGTGCCAGCAGCTTAGGTTCCCAACCGGGCTATGGCTACACCTTC. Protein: CASSLGSQPGYGYTF.

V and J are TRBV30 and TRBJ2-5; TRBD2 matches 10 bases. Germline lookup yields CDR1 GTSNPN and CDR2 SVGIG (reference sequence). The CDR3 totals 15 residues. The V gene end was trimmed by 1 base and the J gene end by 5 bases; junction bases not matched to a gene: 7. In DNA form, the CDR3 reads TGTGCCTGGAGTGAAAGCGGGGGGGCTGGTGAGACCCAGTACTTC. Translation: CAWSESGGAGETQYF.

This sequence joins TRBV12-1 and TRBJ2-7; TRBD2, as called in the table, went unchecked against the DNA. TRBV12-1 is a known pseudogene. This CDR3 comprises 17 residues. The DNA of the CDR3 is TGTGCCAGCAGCCCTTGTGGGCTAGCGATCGTTGGTTACGAGCAGTACTTC. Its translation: CASSPCGLAIVGYEQYF.

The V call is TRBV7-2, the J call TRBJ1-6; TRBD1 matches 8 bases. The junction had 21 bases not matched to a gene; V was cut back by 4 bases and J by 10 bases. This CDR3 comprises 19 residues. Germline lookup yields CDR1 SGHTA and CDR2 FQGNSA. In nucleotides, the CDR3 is TGTGCCAGCAGCTCTAATACAGGGGGGCCAGGGCCGGCTGCGTCACCCCTCCACTTT. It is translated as CASSSNTGGPGPAASPLHF.